Each of the 12 T cell receptor beta chains below was sequenced from the same sample in a study of TIL therapy for anti-PD-1-resistant metastatic lung cancer. This was the immunoSEQ v3 assay. TCRdb keeps only in-frame clones here, not all; method: immunoSEQ multiplex PCR. In the table there are 35,000 to 55,000 clones, 65% to 80% of which are singletons. As for time point: pre-treatment sample, taken before nivolumab and TIL therapy. The sequences come from blood, collected at baseline. The receptors shown here come from a man between 65 and 80 years old with non-small cell lung cancer.

This sequence joins TRBV5-6 and TRBJ2-7; no firm D call. The V end was cut by 4 bases, the J end by 3 bases, with 14 bases between. The length of the CDR3 is 14 residues. CDR1 is SGHDT and CDR2 is YYEEEE in the germline V gene. CDR3 sequence (DNA): TGTGCCAGCAGCAACTTGACATACGGCTACGAGCAGTACTTC. Its protein is CASSNLTYGYEQYF.

The gene calls are TRBV11-3 and TRBJ2-2; D might be TRBD1 (5 bases). The V end was cut by 4 bases, the J end by 4 bases, with 16 bases between. This CDR3 spans 16 amino acids. In germline, CDR1 is SGHNT, CDR2 YENEEA. The CDR3 nucleotides read TGTGCCAGCAGCTCGTCGACAGAGAGAATCACCGGGGAGCTGTTTTTT. Protein product: CASSSSTERITGELFF.

The chain joins TRBV28 to TRBJ1-2; possibly TRBD1 for D (5 bases). CDR1 is MDHEN, CDR2 SYDVKM, per germline. There are 13 residues in the CDR3. V was trimmed by 3 bases and J by 9 bases, leaving 14 bases between them. The CDR3 region has the DNA TGTGCCAGCAGTTTTGGGGCAGGATCCCGCTACACCTTC. Its translation: CASSFGAGSRYTF.

The genes are TRBV6-4 and TRBJ2-7; no definite D call. With 5 bases removed from V and 0 bases from J, the gap between germline ends came to 11 bases. Germline CDR1 MRHNA, CDR2 SNTAGT. This CDR3 contains 14 residues. The DNA for the CDR3 is TGTGCCAGCAGTCCATCAGTGAGCTCCTACGAGCAGTACTTC. It encodes CASSPSVSSYEQYF.

The chain recombines TRBV4-1 with TRBJ2-3; D possibly matches TRBD1 or TRBD2 (5 bases each). Germline V CDR1 and CDR2: MGHRA, YSYEKL. Trimming stripped 2 bases from V and 2 bases from J, with 17 bases between. The CDR3 is 17 residues long. The DNA of the CDR3 is TGCGCCAGCAGCCAACGGGGCCGAGACAGCTTCACAGATACGCAGTATTTT. This sequence encodes CASSQRGRDSFTDTQYF.

The chain couples TRBV2 to TRBJ2-1; 8 nucleotides match TRBD2. Germline CDR1 reads SNHLY; CDR2 reads FYNNEI. V shed 6 bases and J 2 bases; nucleotides not matched to a gene: 6. This CDR3 is 15 amino acids long. The CDR3 sequence: CASSKLAATYNEQFF. For the CDR3, the DNA is TGTGCCAGCAGCAAACTAGCGGCAACCTACAATGAGCAGTTCTTC.

The chain joins TRBV21-1 to TRBJ2-7; the table's D call, TRBD1, has no DNA check behind it. TRBV21-1 has pseudogene status. The CDR3 has 14 residues. The CDR3 sequence: CASSIRQGFHEQYF. DNA for the CDR3: TGTGCCAGCAGCATACGACAGGGTTTTCACGAGCAGTACTTC.

The chain uses TRBV29-1 and TRBJ2-7; a possible D gene is TRBD1 (6 bases). Germline V gene data show CDR1 as SQVTM and CDR2 as ANQGSEA. This CDR3 spans 12 amino acids. V was shortened by 8 bases and J by 3 bases, with 14 bases between the two germline ends. DNA of the CDR3: TGCAGCATACAGGGAGAAGTCTACGAGCAGTACTTC. It is translated as CSIQGEVYEQYF.

The rearrangement uses TRBV7-9 and TRBJ2-3, with 10 bases identical to TRBD2. Germline values: CDR1 SEHNR, CDR2 FQNEAQ (reference sequence). The V and J ends lost 8 bases and 2 bases, in that order; junction bases with no gene match: 7. The CDR3 runs 15 residues. Here the CDR3 DNA reads TGTGCCAGCCCCTCACTAGCGGGGCTCACAGATACGCAGTATTTT. The encoded protein is CASPSLAGLTDTQYF.

The chain is built from TRBV7-2 and TRBJ2-3; maybe TRBD2 (5 bases). The V end lost 5 bases, the J end lost 4 bases, and 16 bases lay between the germline ends. The germline gives CDR1 SGHTA, CDR2 FQGNSA. The CDR3 sequence is 15 residues long. The CDR3 bases are TGTGCCAGCAGCCCGGGCTCTAGCTCCCCAGATACGCAGTATTTT. Its translation is CASSPGSSSPDTQYF.

This rearrangement joins TRBV9 to TRBJ2-7; D call uncertain. CDR3 length: 14 residues. CDR1 SGDLS and CDR2 YYNGEE come from the germline V gene. Between the trimmed V and J ends, which lost 2 bases and 6 bases, there was a span of 15 bases. CDR3 nucleotides: TGTGCCAGCAGCGTGAAACATGGAGCAGGCGAGCAGTACTTC. This encodes CASSVKHGAGEQYF.

This clone was seen a single time. The chain couples TRBV2 to TRBJ1-1, with D hard to call. The CDR3 extends over 14 amino acids. V was clipped by 5 bases and J by 1 base, with 11 bases between them. Germline lookup yields CDR1 SNHLY and CDR2 FYNNEI. The CDR3 DNA follows: TGTGCCAGCAGTACGATTTCAGGGAACACTGAAGCTTTCTTT. Translating it yields CASSTISGNTEAFF.